This TCR beta chain is drawn from a study of cytomegalovirus exposure and HLA in healthy donors. Germline CDR1 and CDR2: MNHEY and SVGAGI. This CDR3 is built from 15 residues. With V trimmed by 6 bases and J by 4 bases, 9 bases remained unmatched. The PCR ran on 60 Vbeta and 13 Jbeta primers. This table comes from immunoSEQ multiplex PCR, and its TCRdb copy is limited to in-frame clones, with some not included. Among some 130,000 clones listed, about 8.9% were seen once. The J gene is TRBJ1-5, the V gene TRBV6-5, with 7 nucleotides matching TRBD1. The receptor comes from a man over 45 in good health and CMV-seronegative. The specimen was PBMCs. This CDR3 is CASSNRGPPNQPQHF. The CDR3 DNA follows: TGTGCCAGCAGCAACAGGGGCCCCCCGAATCAGCCCCAGCATTTT.